These 24 T cell receptor beta chains share one sample of origin, sequenced in a study of blood T cell repertoires in COVID-19. Repertoires were generated with immunoSEQ multiplex PCR, while TCRdb's copy carries only in-frame clones and drops some. Of about 290,000 clones listed, roughly 80% are singletons. Source material: peripheral blood. The receptors were sampled from a woman aged 45-65 years with active or convalescent COVID-19.

V usage is TRBV28 and J usage is TRBJ1-5, with a possible D match to TRBD1 (5 bases). The length of the CDR3 is 15 residues. Deletions cut 3 bases from V and 2 bases from J, with 11 bases between. CDR1 and CDR2 from the germline V gene are MDHEN and SYDVKM. CDR3 sequence: CASSLWGDGNQPQHF. In nucleotides, the CDR3 is TGTGCCAGCAGTTTGTGGGGGGACGGCAATCAGCCCCAGCATTTT.

The chain recombines TRBV11-2 with TRBJ1-2; tentative D call: TRBD1 (6 bases). Per germline, CDR1 SGHAT and CDR2 FQNNGV. CDR3 length: 14 residues. The V gene lost 5 bases and the J gene lost 4 bases, with 14 bases spanning the gap. DNA of the CDR3: TGTGCCAGCAGCAAGGGGGGGACGGGCTATGGCTACACCTTC. Protein sequence: CASSKGGTGYGYTF.

The chain carries TRBV19 and TRBJ1-5, with a tentative D call TRBD1 (5 bases). The CDR3 runs to 13 residues. The V and J ends lost 0 bases and 7 bases respectively, with 7 bases between them. Looked up from germline, CDR1 is LNHDA and CDR2 is SQIVND (reference sequence). The CDR3 reads CASSIEGVQPQHF. The CDR3 DNA reads as TGTGCCAGTAGTATAGAAGGGGTCCAGCCCCAGCATTTT. The whole variable domain, remainder taken from reference TRBV19 and TRBJ1-5, is DGGITQSPKYLFRKEGQNVTLSCEQNLNHDAMYWYRQDPGQGLRLIYYSQIVNDFQKGDIAEGYSVSREKKESFPLTVTSAQKNPTAFYLCASSIEGVQPQHFGDGTRLSIL.

This chain joins TRBV11-3 and TRBJ1-3; 7 nucleotides match TRBD1. The CDR3 has 15 amino acids. After removal of 5 bases from V and 0 bases from J, the junction contained 4 bases not matched to a gene. Looked up from germline, CDR1 is SGHNT and CDR2 is YENEEA. The CDR3 is CASSRDSNSGNTIYF. In DNA form, the CDR3 reads TGTGCCAGCAGCAGGGACAGCAACTCTGGAAACACCATATATTTT. The complete variable domain, with remaining parts taken from reference TRBV11-3 and TRBJ1-3, reads EAGVVQSPRYKIIEKKQPVAFWCNPISGHNTLYWYLQNLGQGPELLIRYENEEAVDDSQLPKDRFSAERLKGVDSTLKIQPAELGDSAVYLCASSRDSNSGNTIYFGEGSWLTVV.

This clone appeared a few times. The chain carries TRBV18 and TRBJ1-3, with 7 bases that match TRBD1. Germline trimming cut 4 bases from V and 2 bases from J; bases unmatched to any gene: 5. CDR3 length: 15 residues. Germline V CDR1 and CDR2: KGHSH, LQKENI. In DNA form, the CDR3 reads TGTGCCAGCTCACGTCAGGGGGAAACTGGAAACACCATATATTTT. Translating gives CASSRQGETGNTIYF.

This chain connects TRBV7-6 to TRBJ2-2, with D perhaps matching TRBD2 (7 bases). Germline V gene sequence: CDR1 SGHVS, CDR2 FNYEAQ. The CDR3 is made up of 15 amino acids. V lost 1 base and J 6 bases, leaving 12 bases between the germline ends. CDR3 in DNA: TGTGCCAGCAGCTTAGGGGGCGGGGGCGCCGGGGAGCTGTTTTTT. Protein product: CASSLGGGGAGELFF.

The rearrangement joins TRBV6-5 to TRBJ2-7; possibly TRBD2 for D (7 bases). Looked up from germline, CDR1 is MNHEY and CDR2 is SVGAGI. The CDR3 runs 13 residues. V lost 2 bases and J 7 bases, leaving 12 bases between the germline ends. In nucleotides, the CDR3 is TGTGCCAGCAGTTACGGGGGGGCGGGGGAGCAGTACTTC. Protein product: CASSYGGAGEQYF.

The V gene is TRBV6-2 or TRBV6-3, the J gene TRBJ1-5, with a tentative D call TRBD1 (6 bases). The germline V gene has CDR1 MNHEY and CDR2 SVGEGT. The CDR3 totals 11 residues. V shed 5 bases and J shed 10 bases, with 9 bases lying between them. The CDR3 DNA sequence: TGTGCCAGCAGTCTGACAGGACCCCAGCATTTT. It translates to CASSLTGPQHF.

As to this clone: Other DNA sequences from this sample encode an identical CDR3 as well. The rearrangement uses TRBV30 and TRBJ2-3, with TRBD2 identical over 13 bases. Per germline, CDR1 GTSNPN and CDR2 SVGIG (reference sequence). This CDR3 is 15 amino acids long. V was clipped by 0 bases and J by 3 bases; unmatched bases: 0. As DNA, the CDR3 is TGTGCCTGGAGTGTACTAGCGGGGGGGACAGATACGCAGTATTTT. It translates to CAWSVLAGGTDTQYF.

This clone has just a few counts. This chain joins TRBV9 and TRBJ1-1; possible D gene TRBD1, 5 bases. Trimming cost V 0 bases and J 0 bases, with 9 bases left between them. CDR1 and CDR2 from the germline V gene are SGDLS and YYNGEE. The CDR3 runs 15 residues. The CDR3 bases are TGTGCCAGCAGCGTAGGCCCGACAGTGAACACTGAAGCTTTCTTT. This sequence encodes CASSVGPTVNTEAFF.

Only one count was recorded for this clone. The chain employs TRBV13 and TRBJ1-6, with TRBD1 as a possible D gene (5 bases). CDR3 length equals 17 residues. Trimming shortened V by 4 bases and J by 8 bases, and 21 bases separated the two germline ends. The germline V gene has CDR1 PRHDT and CDR2 FYEKMQ (reference sequence). Here the CDR3 DNA reads TGTGCCAGCAGCTCCTCCCCGAAGAGGACACGGGATTCACCCCTCCACTTT. Its protein is CASSSSPKRTRDSPLHF. Looking up the rest from reference TRBV13 and TRBJ1-6 gives the full variable domain: AAGVIQSPRHLIKEKRETATLKCYPIPRHDTVYWYQQGPGQDPQFLISFYEKMQSDKGSIPDRFSAQQFSDYHSELNMSSLELGDSALYFCASSSSPKRTRDSPLHFGNGTRLTVT.

V is TRBV19 and J is TRBJ1-2; D may be TRBD1 (5 bases). Trimming cost V 4 bases and J 0 bases, with 12 bases left between them. The CDR3 consists of 15 residues. Germline V gene data show CDR1 as LNHDA and CDR2 as SQIVND (reference sequence). The DNA for the CDR3 is TGTGCCAGTAGTACCTCGACAGCAGCTAACTATGGCTACACCTTC. This encodes CASSTSTAANYGYTF.

This clone was counted a single time. The chain couples TRBV6-5 to TRBJ2-7, with 10 positions matching TRBD1. CDR1 MNHEY and CDR2 SVGAGI come from the germline V gene. V shed 6 bases, J shed 3 bases, and the junction held 5 bases outside the gene matches. This CDR3 contains 14 residues. CDR3 protein: CASRKGQGSYEQYF. CDR3 nucleotide sequence: TGTGCCAGCAGGAAGGGACAGGGGAGCTACGAGCAGTACTTC.

The genes are TRBV12-2 and TRBJ1-6; TRBD1, the table's D call, lacks a check against the DNA. TRBV12-2 is designated a pseudogene. The CDR3 loop spans 17 amino acids. The CDR3: CASRLAPLRGYNSPLHF. The CDR3 region has the DNA TGTGCAAGTCGCTTAGCCCCTCTCAGGGGTTATAATTCACCCCTCCACTTT.

To note about this clone: The final CDR3 position lacks the conserved phenylalanine or tryptophan, pointing to a likely read error. It is unclear where the CDR3 begins or ends on the DNA, so no DNA is shown, and the CDR3 is as TCRdb lists it. The V gene is TRBV2, the J gene TRBJ1-3. Looked up from germline, CDR1 is SNHLY and CDR2 is FYNNEI. The CDR3 numbers 12 amino acids, ends counted. The CDR3 region is CASSDPTIWRGA.

V is TRBV27 and J is TRBJ2-7; D gene uncertain. Germline V gene data show CDR1 as MNHEY and CDR2 as SMNVEV (reference sequence). V was pared by 3 bases and J by 0 bases, with 9 bases between. The CDR3 runs 14 residues. DNA for the CDR3: TGTGCCAGCAGTTTGGGCCCCTTCTCCTACGAGCAGTACTTC. Translating gives CASSLGPFSYEQYF.

Concerning this clone: The same CDR3 can be traced to other DNA sequences in this sample. The chain recombines TRBV5-1 with TRBJ2-1, with 10 nucleotides matching TRBD2. CDR3 length: 15 amino acids. Germline V gene data show CDR1 as SGHRS and CDR2 as YFSETQ. Germline trimming cut 1 base from V and 2 bases from J; bases unmatched to any gene: 0. DNA for the CDR3: TGCGCCAGCAGCTTGACTAGCGGGACCTACAATGAGCAGTTCTTC. This translates into CASSLTSGTYNEQFF.

This chain connects TRBV12-3 or TRBV12-4 to TRBJ1-5; D not certain. The CDR3 extends over 13 amino acids. The V end was cut by 1 base, the J end by 4 bases, with 5 bases between. The CDR3 coding sequence is TGTGCCAGCAGTTTAGTAGAGAATCAGCCCCAGCATTTT. Encoded protein: CASSLVENQPQHF.

This clone was seen a few times. This chain links TRBV2 with TRBJ2-1; TRBD2 aligns across 7 bases. The CDR3 runs 15 residues. Losses at the gene ends were 5 bases for V and 0 bases for J; bases not matched to a gene: 4. Germline values: CDR1 SNHLY, CDR2 FYNNEI. CDR3 nucleotides: TGTGCCAGCAGTCCCAGCGGGAACTCCTACAATGAGCAGTTCTTC. It encodes CASSPSGNSYNEQFF.

This sequence joins TRBV5-4 and TRBJ1-3, with D maybe TRBD1 (5 bases). Germline lookup yields CDR1 SGHNT and CDR2 YYREEE (reference sequence). The CDR3 runs 15 residues. V lost 1 base and J 4 bases, leaving 12 bases between the germline ends. CDR3 region: CASSLKQGRGNTIYF. CDR3 bases: TGTGCCAGCAGCTTGAAGCAGGGCAGGGGAAACACCATATATTTT.

The chain has TRBV28 and TRBJ2-1; D might be TRBD2 (5 bases). Per the germline V gene, CDR1 is MDHEN and CDR2 is SYDVKM. The CDR3 contains 12 residues. V was trimmed by 3 bases and J by 11 bases, leaving 11 bases between them. The CDR3 protein is CASSLGERQQFF. The CDR3 nucleotides read TGTGCCAGCAGTTTGGGCGAGCGGCAGCAGTTCTTC.

J is TRBJ2-3 and V is TRBV28, with D maybe TRBD2 (6 bases). Per germline, CDR1 MDHEN and CDR2 SYDVKM. The CDR3 runs to 13 residues. V gave up 6 bases and J gave up 4 bases, with 11 bases separating them. The CDR3 DNA is TGTGCCAGCAGACTCGGGAGCCCAGATACGCAGTATTTT. Residues: CASRLGSPDTQYF. Filled out from reference TRBV28 and TRBJ2-3, the complete variable domain reads DVKVTQSSRYLVKRTGEKVFLECVQDMDHENMFWYRQDPGLGLRLIYFSYDVKMKEKGDIPEGYSVSREKKERFSLILESASTNQTSMYLCASRLGSPDTQYFGPGTRLTVL.

The V and J genes are TRBV28 and TRBJ1-6, with D unclear. The CDR3 runs 11 residues. V was cut by 5 bases and J by 15 bases, with 11 bases left in between. Germline loops: CDR1 MDHEN, CDR2 SYDVKM. In nucleotides, the CDR3 is TGTGCCAGCAGTGATAATCGGGACCTCCACTTT. Protein product: CASSDNRDLHF.

The chain is built from TRBV7-9 and TRBJ2-5; D is possibly TRBD2 (6 bases). The germline V and J ends were trimmed by 5 bases and 7 bases, with 23 bases remaining between them. The CDR3 runs to 16 residues. The V gene's germline CDR1 is SEHNR and CDR2 FQNEAQ (reference sequence). For the CDR3, the DNA is TGTGCCAGCAGCCGATGGGCAGGCGGGGACGAAGGGACCCAGTACTTC. As protein: CASSRWAGGDEGTQYF. The full variable domain, rest sourced from reference TRBV7-9 and TRBJ2-5, is DTGVSQNPRHKITKRGQNVTFRCDPISEHNRLYWYRQTLGQGPEFLTYFQNEAQLEKSRLLSDRFSAERPKGSFSTLEIQRTEQGDSAMYLCASSRWAGGDEGTQYFGPGTRLLVL.